This note documents a single T cell receptor beta chain sequence. Germline values: CDR1 LNHDA, CDR2 SQIVND (reference sequence). The CDR3 is made up of 14 amino acids. V lost 6 bases, J lost 0 bases, and 11 bases lay in between. Produced via immunoSEQ multiplex PCR; TCRdb's table is partial and in-frame only. The table has tens of thousands of clones, roughly 87% seen once. The data originate from a study of blood T cell repertoires in COVID-19. This rearrangement joins TRBV19 to TRBJ1-1, with D possibly TRBD1 on 5 matching bases. Source material: peripheral blood. The TCR sequence derives from a woman aged 45 to 65 with active or convalescent COVID-19. The CDR3 reads CASRTKGVNTEAFF. Here the CDR3 DNA reads TGTGCCAGTAGGACGAAAGGGGTGAACACTGAAGCTTTCTTT.